One and the same sample provided the 17 T cell receptor beta chains below, sequenced in a study of control samples from healthy donors and cancer patients. Clones were sequenced by immunoSEQ multiplex PCR, and TCRdb holds only the in-frame ones, with some missing. The data hold 150,000 to 180,000 clones, with about 94% observed a single time. The sequencing input was blood. These receptors all stem from a man aged 45 to 65 in good health.

The CDR3 here is CASRREGQGNSPLHF. Written as DNA, the CDR3 is TGTGCCAGCAGGAGGGAAGGACAGGGTAATTCACCCCTCCACTTT. The chain recombines TRBV2 with TRBJ1-6; 8 bases agree with TRBD1. The V gene's germline CDR1 is SNHLY and CDR2 FYNNEI. The CDR3 is made up of 15 amino acids. After removal of 6 bases from V and 6 bases from J, the junction contained 7 bases not matched to a gene.

The chain employs TRBV29-1 and TRBJ1-2; tentative D call: TRBD1 (5 bases). This CDR3 contains 14 residues. The germline gives CDR1 SQVTM, CDR2 ANQGSEA. Trimming took off 2 bases at V and 10 bases at J, with 20 bases between the two ends. In DNA, the CDR3 is TGCAGCGTTGAACCTGGGGGGAACTATGGTGCCTACACCTTC. Protein product: CSVEPGGNYGAYTF.

The chain's CDR3 is CASNLLYVGTPDTQYF. DNA for the CDR3: TGTGCCAGCAACCTCCTCTACGTCGGTACCCCAGATACGCAGTATTTT. This chain joins TRBV27 and TRBJ2-3; D is unresolved. The germline V gene encodes CDR1 MNHEY and CDR2 SMNVEV (reference sequence). Trimming removed 7 bases at V and 4 bases at J, with 21 bases between. The CDR3 contains 16 residues.

The rearrangement links TRBV21-1 to TRBJ1-6. TRBV21-1 is reported as a pseudogene. This CDR3 spans 17 amino acids. The CDR3 coding sequence is TGTGCCAGCAACACCACTAGTAGAAGCTCCTATAATTCACCCCTCCACTTT. It codes for CASNTTSRSSYNSPLHF.

V and J are TRBV11-2 and TRBJ1-6, with 7 positions matching TRBD1. The CDR3 has 15 residues. Unmatched junction bases numbered 6, after V lost 3 bases and J lost 7 bases. In germline, CDR1 is SGHAT, CDR2 FQNNGV. This CDR3 is CASSFPGGLNSPLHF. CDR3 DNA: TGTGCCAGCAGCTTTCCAGGGGGACTCAATTCACCCCTCCACTTT.

V is TRBV4-1 and J is TRBJ2-1, with TRBD2 matching 13 bases. After removal of 3 bases from V and 8 bases from J, the junction contained 10 bases not matched to a gene. Germline values: CDR1 MGHRA, CDR2 YSYEKL. This CDR3 comprises 17 residues. The CDR3 here is CASSHARTSGSNDEQFF. The CDR3 region has the DNA TGCGCCAGCAGCCATGCCAGGACTAGCGGGAGTAACGATGAGCAGTTCTTC.

CDR3 in DNA: TGTGCCAGCAGCATGATTAGGGGCTACGAGCAGTACTTC. Its translation is CASSMIRGYEQYF. This sequence joins TRBV7-9 and TRBJ2-7, with D possibly matching TRBD1 (5 bases). CDR1 is SEHNR, CDR2 FQNEAQ, per germline (reference sequence). The CDR3 spans 13 residues. V was pared by 5 bases and J by 3 bases, with 11 bases between.

This clone was detected only once. CDR3 in DNA: TGTGCCAGCAGCTTAGACCAGGGATATAATGAAAAACTGTTTTTT. Residues: CASSLDQGYNEKLFF. The chain uses TRBV7-9 and TRBJ1-4, with D tentatively TRBD1 (5 bases). This CDR3 has 15 residues. Germline V gene lookup returns CDR1 SEHNR and CDR2 FQNEAQ (reference sequence). The V end was cut by 1 base, the J end by 4 bases, with 10 bases between.

V and J are TRBV4-2 and TRBJ2-3, with a weak D call TRBD2 (6 bases). Germline CDR1 reads LGHNA; CDR2 reads YNFKEQ. The CDR3 sequence is 15 residues long. V gave up 4 bases and J gave up 1 base, with 12 bases separating them. The CDR3 DNA reads as TGTGCCAGCAGCCCAACCCCTAGCGGCACAGATACGCAGTATTTT. Amino acid sequence: CASSPTPSGTDTQYF.

The chain carries TRBV12-3 or TRBV12-4 and TRBJ2-7, with 7 bases identical to TRBD1. The V and J ends lost 7 bases and 7 bases, in that order; junction bases with no gene match: 10. The CDR3 is 13 amino acids. The CDR3 region has the DNA TGTGCCAGCATTCCGACAGGGACGCATGAGCAGTACTTC. Its translation is CASIPTGTHEQYF.

This clone was recorded only once. The V call is TRBV28, the J call TRBJ2-1; TRBD1 aligns across 12 bases. From germline, CDR1 is MDHEN and CDR2 SYDVKM. CDR3 length: 18 amino acids. V shed 8 bases, J shed 3 bases, and the junction held 14 bases outside the gene matches. The CDR3 nucleotides are TGTGCCAGCTCCCCAGGGACAGGGGGCATATTTATCTACAATGAGCAGTTCTTC. This translates into CASSPGTGGIFIYNEQFF. The full variable domain, rest sourced from reference TRBV28 and TRBJ2-1, is DVKVTQSSRYLVKRTGEKVFLECVQDMDHENMFWYRQDPGLGLRLIYFSYDVKMKEKGDIPEGYSVSREKKERFSLILESASTNQTSMYLCASSPGTGGIFIYNEQFFGPGTRLTVL.

The chain combines TRBV19 with TRBJ2-5; D unclear. In germline, CDR1 is LNHDA, CDR2 SQIVND (reference sequence). Trimming took 5 bases from V and 5 from J, leaving 12 bases between them. The CDR3 runs 13 residues. The CDR3 sequence is CASSRMVGETQYF. The DNA for the CDR3 is TGTGCCAGTAGTCGAATGGTCGGGGAGACCCAGTACTTC.

The chain recombines TRBV5-1 with TRBJ1-4; D may be TRBD1 (5 bases). The germline gives CDR1 SGHRS, CDR2 YFSETQ. V was trimmed by 4 bases and J by 4 bases, leaving 11 bases between them. This CDR3 spans 14 amino acids. The CDR3 sequence: CASSPGRYNEKLFF. For the CDR3, the DNA is TGCGCCAGCAGCCCGGGACGGTATAATGAAAAACTGTTTTTT.

In the case of this clone: The identical CDR3 is also encoded by other nucleotide sequences in the sample. The genes are TRBV11-2 and TRBJ2-7; D remains ambiguous. From germline, CDR1 is SGHAT and CDR2 FQNNGV. With 1 base removed from V and 0 bases from J, the gap between germline ends came to 7 bases. The CDR3 extends over 14 amino acids. CDR3 coding DNA: TGTGCCAGCAGCTTAGGCGGACGCTCCTACGAGCAGTACTTC. Its protein is CASSLGGRSYEQYF.

In the case of this clone: An end of the junction differs from the germline gene, which may be a read error. This sequence joins TRBV7-9 and TRBJ2-7, with 8 bases that match TRBD1. CDR1 and CDR2 from the germline V gene are SEHNR and FQNEAQ (reference sequence). The CDR3 totals 11 residues. This CDR3 is CASSFRDRRDF. In nucleotides, the CDR3 is TGTGCCAGCAGCTTTAGGGACAGGAGGGACTTC.

The chain carries TRBV27 and TRBJ1-6; D is unclear. The CDR3 spans 14 residues. Trimming removed 4 bases at V and 9 bases at J, with 13 bases between. The germline CDR1 and CDR2 sequences are MNHEY and SMNVEV (reference sequence). In DNA, the CDR3 is TGTGCCAGCAGTTGGGCCCGATCTGCTTCACCCCTCCACTTT. It yields the protein CASSWARSASPLHF.

The chain employs TRBV28 and TRBJ1-2; a possible D gene is TRBD1 (5 bases). Germline CDR1 is MDHEN and CDR2 is SYDVKM. This CDR3 is built from 14 residues. V was pared by 5 bases and J by 7 bases, with 17 bases between. The CDR3 DNA reads as TGTGCCAGCAGTCCCCCCGGCAGGGTCGGTGGCTACACCTTC. Residues: CASSPPGRVGGYTF.